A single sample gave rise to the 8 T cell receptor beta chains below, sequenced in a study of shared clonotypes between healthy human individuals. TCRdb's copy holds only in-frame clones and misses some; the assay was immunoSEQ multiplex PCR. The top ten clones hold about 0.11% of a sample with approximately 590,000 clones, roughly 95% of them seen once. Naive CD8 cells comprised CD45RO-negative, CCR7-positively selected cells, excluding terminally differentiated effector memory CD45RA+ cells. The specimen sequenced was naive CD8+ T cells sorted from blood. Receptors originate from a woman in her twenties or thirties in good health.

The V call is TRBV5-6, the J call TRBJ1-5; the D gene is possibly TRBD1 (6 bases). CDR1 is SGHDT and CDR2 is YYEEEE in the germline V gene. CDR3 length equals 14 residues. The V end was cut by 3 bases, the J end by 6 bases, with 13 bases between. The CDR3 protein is CASSSGEGGQPQHF. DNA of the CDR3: TGTGCCAGCAGCTCCGGGGAGGGGGGTCAGCCCCAGCATTTT.

The CDR3 sequence: CASSIRETSGYEQYF. The CDR3 bases are TGTGCCAGTAGTATACGCGAGACTAGCGGCTACGAGCAGTACTTC. The chain recombines TRBV19 with TRBJ2-5; 9 bases match TRBD2. The DNA end is more similar to TRBJ2-7, so the J call may be wrong. Germline loops: CDR1 LNHDA, CDR2 SQIVND (reference sequence). This CDR3 contains 15 residues.

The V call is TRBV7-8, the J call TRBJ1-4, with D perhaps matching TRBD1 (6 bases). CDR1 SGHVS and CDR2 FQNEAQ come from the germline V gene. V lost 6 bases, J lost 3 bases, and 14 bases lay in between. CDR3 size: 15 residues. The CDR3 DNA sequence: TGTGCCAGCAGTTCTACAGGGTCGGCTAATGAAAAACTGTTTTTT. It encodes CASSSTGSANEKLFF. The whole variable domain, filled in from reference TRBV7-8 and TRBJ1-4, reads GAGVSQSPRYKVAKRGQDVALRCDPISGHVSLFWYQQALGQGPEFLTYFQNEAQLDKSGLPSDRFFAERPEGSVSTLKIQRTQQEDSAVYLCASSSTGSANEKLFFGSGTQLSVL.

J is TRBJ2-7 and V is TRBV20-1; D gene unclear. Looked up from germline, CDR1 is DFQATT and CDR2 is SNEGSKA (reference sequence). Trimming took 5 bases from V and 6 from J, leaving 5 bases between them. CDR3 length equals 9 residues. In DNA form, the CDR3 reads TGCAGTGCTCGGCCCGAGCAGTACTTC. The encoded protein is CSARPEQYF.

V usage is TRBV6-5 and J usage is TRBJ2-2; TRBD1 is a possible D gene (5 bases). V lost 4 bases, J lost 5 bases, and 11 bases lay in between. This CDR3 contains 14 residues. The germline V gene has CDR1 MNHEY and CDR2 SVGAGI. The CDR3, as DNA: TGTGCCAGCAGTTTAGGCCCAGGGACCGGGGAGCTGTTTTTT. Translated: CASSLGPGTGELFF.

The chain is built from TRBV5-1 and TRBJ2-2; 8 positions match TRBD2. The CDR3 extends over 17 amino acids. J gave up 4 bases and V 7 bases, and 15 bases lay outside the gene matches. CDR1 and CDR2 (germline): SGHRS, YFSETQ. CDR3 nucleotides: TGCGCCAGCTCCCGGAGGCGAGCGGGAGTGACCACCGGGGAGCTGTTTTTT. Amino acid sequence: CASSRRRAGVTTGELFF.

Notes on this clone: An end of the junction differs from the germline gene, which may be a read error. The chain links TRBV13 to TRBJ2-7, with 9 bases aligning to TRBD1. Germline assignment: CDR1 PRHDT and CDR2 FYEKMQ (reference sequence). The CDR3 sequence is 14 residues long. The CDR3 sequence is CASSSGTGRDEQCF. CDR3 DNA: TGTGCCAGCAGCTCAGGGACAGGGCGGGACGAGCAGTGCTTC.

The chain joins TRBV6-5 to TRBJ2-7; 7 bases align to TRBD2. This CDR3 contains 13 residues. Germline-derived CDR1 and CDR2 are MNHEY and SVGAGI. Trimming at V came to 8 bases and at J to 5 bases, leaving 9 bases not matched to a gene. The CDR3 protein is CASGEGFVDEQYF. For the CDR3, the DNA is TGTGCCAGCGGGGAGGGCTTTGTGGACGAGCAGTACTTC.